The text below deals with one TCR beta chain. Regarding time point: persistent/refractory GD, antithyroid drugs over 5 years with positive TRAb. The TCR library was made from RNA extracted from PBMCs. Diagnosis followed American Thyroid Association guidelines for Graves' disease. These data belong to a study of regulatory T cells in long-lasting Graves disease. The authors built TCR beta libraries using iRepertoire HTBI primers and Arm-PCR of CDR3 regions. TCRdb re-analysed the multiplex PCR reads in MiXCR, keeping a single row per CDR3 protein. In the table there are roughly 400,000 distinct CDR3 sequences, less than 25% of which are singletons. Germline values: CDR1 MNHNS, CDR2 SASEGT. The CDR3 extends over 14 amino acids. V shed 2 bases and J shed 5 bases, with 13 bases lying between them.

Specimen: peripheral blood mononuclear cells (PBMCs), collected when the disease was refractory, from a patient treated with antithyroid drugs. The TCR originated in a female donor with Graves disease. This chain joins TRBV6-1 and TRBJ2-7; D uncertain. CDR3 residues: CASSERPTVDEQYF. CDR3 nucleotides: TGTGCCAGCAGTGAAAGGCCCACTGTAGACGAGCAGTACTTC.